The 8 T cell receptor beta chains below were found in one sample sequenced in a study of blood T cell repertoires in COVID-19. Clones were sequenced by immunoSEQ multiplex PCR, and TCRdb holds only the in-frame ones, with some missing. The repertoire includes some 220,000 clones, 84% of them detected once, and under 4.5% sits in the top ten. What was sequenced was peripheral blood. These TCRs come from a man aged 50-60 years with acute or convalescent COVID-19.

The rearrangement uses TRBV6-5 and TRBJ1-1; 9 nucleotides align to TRBD1. Trimming took 8 bases from V and 4 from J; bases not matched to a gene: 5. Looked up from germline, CDR1 is MNHEY and CDR2 is SVGAGI. The CDR3 runs 13 residues. The DNA of the CDR3 is TGTGCCAGCCGGGACAGGGCGGGCACTGAAGCTTTCTTT. Protein product: CASRDRAGTEAFF.

This clone was seen only once. V gene TRBV27 combines with J gene TRBJ1-2; 9 nucleotides line up with TRBD1. Germline V CDR1 and CDR2: MNHEY, SMNVEV (reference sequence). This CDR3 has 15 amino acids. Trimming removed 2 bases from V and 4 bases from J; junction bases left unmatched: 5. This chain's CDR3 is CASSLTGTGSYGYTF. The CDR3, as DNA: TGTGCCAGCAGTTTAACGGGGACAGGGTCCTATGGCTACACCTTC.

The J gene is TRBJ2-2, the V gene TRBV5-1; 11 bases fit TRBD1. Germline-derived CDR1 and CDR2 are SGHRS and YFSETQ. Trimming took 0 bases from V and 4 from J; bases not matched to a gene: 2. The CDR3 spans 16 residues. CDR3 loop: CASSLGGQGATGELFF. The CDR3 nucleotides read TGCGCCAGCAGCTTGGGAGGACAGGGGGCCACCGGGGAGCTGTTTTTT.

The rearrangement joins TRBV10-1 to TRBJ2-1; a possible D gene is TRBD1 (5 bases). This CDR3 has 16 amino acids. V lost 5 bases, J lost 4 bases, and 18 bases lay in between. From germline, CDR1 is WNHNN and CDR2 SYGVQD (reference sequence). CDR3 region: CASSPTSGAPYNEQFF. In DNA, the CDR3 is TGCGCCAGCAGTCCTACCTCTGGGGCCCCGTACAATGAGCAGTTCTTC.

This chain connects TRBV11-3 to TRBJ1-1; no firm D call. The V end was cut by 5 bases, the J end by 0 bases, with 13 bases between. The CDR3 contains 15 residues. From germline, CDR1 is SGHNT and CDR2 YENEEA. The CDR3 loop is CASSPFAGMNTEAFF. Here the CDR3 DNA reads TGTGCCAGCAGCCCCTTCGCGGGGATGAACACTGAAGCTTTCTTT. Based on the CDR3 plus reference TRBV11-3 and TRBJ1-1, the full variable domain is EAGVVQSPRYKIIEKKQPVAFWCNPISGHNTLYWYLQNLGQGPELLIRYENEEAVDDSQLPKDRFSAERLKGVDSTLKIQPAELGDSAVYLCASSPFAGMNTEAFFGQGTRLTVV.

On this clone itself: One end of the junction is discordant with germline, which a read error may explain. CDR3 sequence reads: CASSLGSGADTQYF. CDR3 DNA: TGTGCTAGCAGCTTGGGGAGTGGAGCAGATACGCAGTATTTT. The chain recombines TRBV7-7 with TRBJ2-3, with a weak D call TRBD2 (5 bases). Germline assignment: CDR1 SSHAT and CDR2 FNYEAQ (reference sequence). This CDR3 comprises 14 residues.

This clone has only a few counts. The chain links TRBV12-5 to TRBJ1-4; D remains unclear. Germline loops: CDR1 LGHNT, CDR2 FRNRAP. Deletions cut 9 bases from V and 8 bases from J, with 28 bases between. The CDR3 length is 17 residues. CDR3 region: CARAYVTQEGSREKLFF. As DNA, the CDR3 is TGTGCTAGGGCCTACGTAACCCAGGAGGGCTCTAGAGAAAAACTGTTTTTT.

The CDR3 spells CASSLARGLNEQYF. DNA for the CDR3: TGTGCCAGCAGCTTAGCCAGGGGGCTCAACGAGCAGTACTTC. The V and J genes are TRBV11-1 and TRBJ2-7, with 8 bases that match TRBD1. The germline gives CDR1 SGHAT, CDR2 FQDESV (reference sequence). This CDR3 region has 14 residues. The ends lost 0 bases at V and 5 bases at J; junction bases unmatched: 3.